The 17 T cell receptor beta chains below come from one sample, sequenced in a study of cytomegalovirus exposure and HLA in healthy donors (dated by TCRdb to about 2017). Preparation of the library involved the immunoSEQ multiplex PCR assay. For the multiplex PCR, a mixture combining 60 forward primers for TCR Vbeta segments and 13 reverse primers for TCR Jbeta segments was used. TCRdb provides this immuneACCESS table in a form limited to in-frame rearrangements. Some clones are lacking; in checked studies, under half of them reflect an unresolved V gene, and why the rest are absent is not known. A total of approximately 200,000 clones appear in this sample, about three quarters of them only once. Clones ranked in the top ten supply around 1.8% of the sample. The sample comprised PBMCs. The receptors stem from a man aged 18 to 30 in good health and CMV-seronegative.

A remark on this clone: A junction boundary mismatches the germline segment, possibly from a read error. Additional DNA sequences in this sample encode the identical CDR3. This sequence joins TRBV15 and TRBJ2-1, with TRBD2 matching 9 bases. The CDR3 covers 15 residues. Germline assignment: CDR1 LNHNV and CDR2 YYDKDF (reference sequence). CDR3 protein: CATSRASGTRNEQFF. The DNA of the CDR3 is TGTGCTACCAGCCGAGCTAGCGGGACACGCAATGAGCAGTTCTTC.

Regarding this clone: A read error may account for a junction end that differs from germline. Additional DNA sequences in this sample encode the identical CDR3. The rearrangement uses TRBV6-5 and TRBJ1-1, with D tentatively TRBD1 (5 bases). Germline lookup yields CDR1 MNHEY and CDR2 SVGAGI. The CDR3 loop spans 16 amino acids. The DNA for the CDR3 is TGTGCCAGCAGTTACTCGACGGGGGAAGGCAACACTGAAGCCTTCTTT. It yields the protein CASSYSTGEGNTEAFF.

V gene TRBV7-6 combines with J gene TRBJ2-1; TRBD2 might be the D (5 bases). Trimming stripped 9 bases from V and 5 bases from J, with 11 bases between. The germline gives CDR1 SGHVS, CDR2 FNYEAQ. The CDR3 spans 12 residues. The CDR3 protein is CASGRGDNEQFF. CDR3 sequence (DNA): TGTGCCAGTGGCCGGGGTGACAATGAGCAGTTCTTC.

The chain combines TRBV2 with TRBJ1-5, with D possibly TRBD1 on 5 matching bases. The CDR3 is 14 amino acids. Germline CDR1 SNHLY, CDR2 FYNNEI. Trimming shortened V by 6 bases and J by 0 bases, and 9 bases separated the two germline ends. CDR3 sequence (DNA): TGTGCCAGCAGCGGTCAGGGTAGCAATCAGCCCCAGCATTTT. Encoded protein: CASSGQGSNQPQHF.

V and J are TRBV4-1 and TRBJ2-1, with no clear D. Per germline, CDR1 MGHRA and CDR2 YSYEKL. With 0 bases removed from V and 9 bases from J, the gap between germline ends came to 21 bases. The CDR3 spans 17 residues. CDR3 sequence reads: CASSQDLVTVPSGEQFF. The CDR3 region has the DNA TGCGCCAGCAGCCAAGATCTTGTAACCGTGCCTTCGGGTGAGCAGTTCTTC.

The V and J genes are TRBV5-5 and TRBJ1-5; 7 positions agree with TRBD1. Germline trimming cut 1 base from V and 7 bases from J; bases unmatched to any gene: 5. Germline loops: CDR1 SGHKS, CDR2 YYEKEE (reference sequence). This CDR3 spans 14 amino acids. The CDR3 nucleotides are TGTGCCAGCAGCTTGACAGGGGTTTACCAGCCCCAGCATTTT. This sequence encodes CASSLTGVYQPQHF.

The chain combines TRBV5-1 with TRBJ2-3; unclear D gene. Germline CDR1 is SGHRS and CDR2 is YFSETQ. V dropped 0 bases and J dropped 0 bases, with 8 bases sitting between them. This CDR3 spans 15 amino acids. CDR3 loop: CASSLGEESTDTQYF. DNA for the CDR3: TGCGCCAGCAGCTTGGGAGAAGAGAGCACAGATACGCAGTATTTT.

Turning to this clone: This CDR3 fails to terminate in the conserved phenylalanine or tryptophan, so it likely reflects a read error. The J gene is TRBJ1-1, the V gene TRBV7-2; TRBD1 agrees at 12 bases. Trimming cost V 5 bases and J 0 bases; bases outside gene matches: 10. This CDR3 is built from 18 residues. CDR1 SGHTA and CDR2 FQGNSA come from the germline V gene. This CDR3 reads CASSHGTGGVIMNTEAFS. The CDR3 nucleotides read TGTGCCAGCAGCCACGGGACAGGGGGCGTCATCATGAACACTGAAGCTTTCTCT.

The V call is TRBV4-3, the J call TRBJ1-1, with 9 positions matching TRBD1. The germline CDR1 and CDR2 sequences are LGHNA and YSLEER. V dropped 8 bases and J dropped 4; count of bases not matched to a gene: 5. The CDR3 contains 13 residues. The CDR3: CASSGTGITEAFF. The CDR3 nucleotides are TGCGCCAGCTCCGGGACAGGGATCACTGAAGCTTTCTTT.

The chain uses TRBV11-3 and TRBJ1-2; D unresolved. The CDR3 runs to 12 residues. Germline CDR1 SGHNT, CDR2 YENEEA. The V end lost 1 base, the J end lost 6 bases, and 6 bases lay between the germline ends. DNA of the CDR3: TGTGCCAGCAGCTTAGGAGTAGATGGCTACACCTTC. Protein sequence: CASSLGVDGYTF.

The chain employs TRBV30 and TRBJ2-5; 8 bases line up with TRBD2. The J call is uncertain, as TRBJ2-7 better fits the DNA end. The CDR3 spans 12 residues. Germline-derived CDR1 and CDR2 are GTSNPN and SVGIG (reference sequence). The CDR3 region is CAFHSGNYEQYF. The CDR3 DNA follows: TGTGCCTTTCATAGCGGGAACTACGAGCAGTACTTC.

The rearrangement links TRBV6-4 to TRBJ1-5; 11 bases line up with TRBD1. With V trimmed by 5 bases and J by 5 bases, 2 bases remained unmatched. Per the germline V gene, CDR1 is MRHNA and CDR2 is SNTAGT. The CDR3 spans 14 residues. CDR3 coding DNA: TGTGCCAGCAGTAAGGACAGGGGGCATCAGCCCCAGCATTTT. Protein sequence: CASSKDRGHQPQHF.

The rearrangement joins TRBV5-1 to TRBJ2-7, with 10 bases identical to TRBD1. Germline CDR1 reads SGHRS; CDR2 reads YFSETQ. The CDR3 extends over 15 amino acids. After removal of 3 bases from V and 7 bases from J, the junction contained 10 bases not matched to a gene. The CDR3 sequence: CASSSGQGISWEQYF. CDR3 DNA sequence: TGCGCCAGCAGCTCGGGACAGGGGATCTCGTGGGAGCAGTACTTC.

Only a few counts were recorded for this clone. The chain couples TRBV15 to TRBJ2-3; TRBD2 aligns across 11 bases. The junction had 3 bases not matched to a gene; V was cut back by 4 bases and J by 3 bases. Germline-derived CDR1 and CDR2 are LNHNV and YYDKDF (reference sequence). The CDR3 is 15 amino acids. This CDR3 reads CATSTLAGGTDTQYF. CDR3 nucleotides: TGTGCCACCAGCACCCTAGCGGGGGGAACAGATACGCAGTATTTT.

The chain recombines TRBV9 with TRBJ2-2; maybe TRBD1 (5 bases). Germline-derived CDR1 and CDR2 are SGDLS and YYNGEE. Trimming pared 0 bases from V and 6 bases from J, leaving 9 bases between. The CDR3 runs 14 residues. This CDR3 is CASSVEGLAGELFF. The CDR3 nucleotides read TGTGCCAGCAGCGTAGAGGGGCTGGCCGGGGAGCTGTTTTTT.

The chain employs TRBV30 and TRBJ1-4; the D gene is possibly TRBD1 (5 bases). This CDR3 spans 10 amino acids. Germline assignment: CDR1 GTSNPN and CDR2 SVGIG (reference sequence). The germline V and J ends were trimmed by 2 bases and 12 bases, with 7 bases remaining between them. CDR3 nucleotides: TGTGCCTGGAGTTCGGGGGAACTGTTTTTT. Its protein is CAWSSGELFF.

The chain links TRBV30 to TRBJ2-5, with 12 bases fitting TRBD2. The J call may be mistaken, given a closer DNA end match to TRBJ2-7. The CDR3 is 16 residues long. Germline-derived CDR1 and CDR2 are GTSNPN and SVGIG (reference sequence). The CDR3 here is CAWGRLAGGISYEQYF. The CDR3 DNA follows: TGTGCCTGGGGCAGGCTAGCGGGGGGGATCTCCTACGAGCAGTACTTC.